This T cell receptor (beta chain) derives from a study of blood T cell repertoires in COVID-19. TCRdb keeps only in-frame clones here, not all; method: immunoSEQ multiplex PCR. The table shows about 140,000 clones, with almost 80% occurring only once. The length of the CDR3 is 15 residues. Germline V gives CDR1 MNHNY, CDR2 SVGAGI (reference sequence). The V gene end was trimmed by 7 bases and the J gene end by 4 bases; junction bases not matched to a gene: 7. This TCR came from a man in his sixties who had recovered from COVID-19. This chain links TRBV6-6 with TRBJ1-5; TRBD1 matches 10 bases. The sequenced sample was peripheral blood. The CDR3 bases are TGTGCCAGCATCCTAGGGGGACAGGGGAATCAGCCCCAGCATTTT. Translated, it gives CASILGGQGNQPQHF.